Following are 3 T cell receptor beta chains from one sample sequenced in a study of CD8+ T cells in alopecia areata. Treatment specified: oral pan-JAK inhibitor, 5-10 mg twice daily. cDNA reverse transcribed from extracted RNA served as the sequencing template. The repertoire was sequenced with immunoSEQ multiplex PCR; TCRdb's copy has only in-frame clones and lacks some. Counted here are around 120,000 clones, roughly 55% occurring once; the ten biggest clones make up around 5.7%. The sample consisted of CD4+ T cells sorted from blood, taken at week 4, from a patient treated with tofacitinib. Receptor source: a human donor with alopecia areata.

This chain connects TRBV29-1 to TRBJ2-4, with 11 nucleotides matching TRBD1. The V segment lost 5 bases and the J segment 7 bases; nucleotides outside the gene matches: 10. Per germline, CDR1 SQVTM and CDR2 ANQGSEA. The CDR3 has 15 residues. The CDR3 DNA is TGCAGCGTTCAACGTGGACAGGGGGCGATGAACATTCAGTACTTC. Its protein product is CSVQRGQGAMNIQYF.

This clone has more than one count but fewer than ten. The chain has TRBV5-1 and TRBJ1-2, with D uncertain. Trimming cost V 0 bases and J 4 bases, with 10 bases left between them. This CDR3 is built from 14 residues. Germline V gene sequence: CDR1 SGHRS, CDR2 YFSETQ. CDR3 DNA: TGCGCCAGCAGCTTGGACGGCCTTCCCTATGGCTACACCTTC. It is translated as CASSLDGLPYGYTF.

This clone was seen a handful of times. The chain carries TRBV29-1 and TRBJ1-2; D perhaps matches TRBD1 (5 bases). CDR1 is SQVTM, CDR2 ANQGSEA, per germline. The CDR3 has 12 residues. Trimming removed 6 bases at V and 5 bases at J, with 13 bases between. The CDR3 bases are TGCAGCGTCGGGTCAGGGAATTATGGCTACACCTTC. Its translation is CSVGSGNYGYTF.